These T cell receptor beta chains were read from a single sample in a study of blood T cells in healthy people across ages. TCRdb passed the 5' RACE reads through MiXCR, listing each CDR3 protein once. The table lists roughly 1,000,000 distinct CDR3 sequences, under 30% of them singletons, with approximately 0.79% in the top ten. This sample also appeared in a second study, on T cells of mothers and their children.

Sequencing was performed on blood. Receptors originate from a girl between 2 and 10 years old in good health. Both conserved end residues are part of each CDR3. The D gene is left open where the match is weak. Size tells how often a clone was seen (once, few, many) or the class of an expanded clone, and some rows leave it out.

TRBJ2-5 | - | TRBV12-3/TRBV12-4 | - | TGTGCCAGCAGTACGACAAGGGCGACGGGAGAGACCCAGTACTTC | CASSTTRATGETQYF
TRBJ2-5 | many | TRBV5-1 | TRBD1 | TGTGCCAGTAGTCCAGACAGGGGAGAGACCCAGTACTTC | CASSPDRGETQYF
TRBJ2-7 | - | TRBV4-2 | - | TGTGCCAGCAGCCAAGGGGGTAGCGAGTCCTACGAGCAGTACTTC | CASSQGGSESYEQYF
TRBJ1-2 | few | TRBV6-1 | - | TGTGCCAGCAGTGAAGTCGGGATGGCCTATGGCTACACCTTC | CASSEVGMAYGYTF
TRBJ2-1 | few | TRBV20-1 | - | TGCAGTGCTAGGGGTACACAGGGCCGATCCTACAATGAGCAGTTCTTC | CSARGTQGRSYNEQFF
TRBJ2-2 | - | TRBV2 | - | TGTGCCAGCAGTCTGGACAGCCTCAACACCGGGGAGCTGTTTTTT | CASSLDSLNTGELFF
TRBJ1-6 | few | TRBV11-2 | - | TGTGCCAGCAGCTTATTAGAGAATTCACCCCTCCACTTT | CASSLLENSPLHF
TRBJ1-1 | - | TRBV20-1 | TRBD1 | TGCAGTGCTAGAGATCGCCTCACAGGGGGGGGGACTGAAGCTTTCTTT | CSARDRLTGGGTEAFF
TRBJ1-2 | few | TRBV7-8 | TRBD1 | TGTGCCAGCAGGCCACAGGGGGTATCGGGCGGCTACACCTTC | CASRPQGVSGGYTF
TRBJ2-1 | once | TRBV24-1 | - | TGTGCCACCAGTGATCCTCATGAGCAGTTCTTC | CATSDPHEQFF
TRBJ2-1 | - | TRBV19 | - | TGTGCCAGTAGTACCTGGGGGAGCTCCTACAATGAGCAGTTCTTC | CASSTWGSSYNEQFF
TRBJ2-7 | few | TRBV7-8 | TRBD1 | TGTGCCAGCAGCGAGGGGACAGCAAGGACCTACGAGCAGTACTTC | CASSEGTARTYEQYF
TRBJ2-7 | - | TRBV6-5 | TRBD2 | TGTGCCAGCAGTTATGGACTAGCGGACTACGAGCAGTACTTC | CASSYGLADYEQYF
TRBJ2-7 | - | TRBV6-1 | TRBD2 | TGTGCCAGCACCGAGGGAGGGTCGGGAATCTACGAGCAGTACTTC | CASTEGGSGIYEQYF
TRBJ2-7 | - | TRBV27 | - | TGTGCCAGCAGTTACCGGGACACTACCTACGAGCAGTACTTC | CASSYRDTTYEQYF
TRBJ2-1 | - | TRBV28 | - | TGTGCTATAAAGGGGGGCGCGTACAATGAGCAGTTCTTC | CAIKGGAYNEQFF
TRBJ2-1 | few | TRBV6-2/TRBV6-3 | - | TGTGCCAGCAGTCTGGACTCCTCCAATGAGCAGTTCTTC | CASSLDSSNEQFF
TRBJ2-3 | - | TRBV29-1 | TRBD1 | TGCAGCGAGGACAGGGGGCTAGATACGCAGTATTTT | CSEDRGLDTQYF
TRBJ2-7 | - | TRBV9 | - | TGTGCCAGCAGCGCAGGGACGCAAGCACAGGGAGGCTACGAGCAGTACTTC | CASSAGTQAQGGYEQYF
TRBJ2-3 | - | TRBV12-3/TRBV12-4 | - | TGTGCCAGCAGTTTCACAGCGGCGGGCACAGATACGCAGTATTTT | CASSFTAAGTDTQYF
TRBJ1-1 | many | TRBV29-1 | - | TGCAGCGTTGTGCGCGGAAACACTGAAGCTTTCTTT | CSVVRGNTEAFF
TRBJ2-7 | - | TRBV5-1 | - | TGCGCCAGCACGGGGACCGGCGGCGAGCAGTACTTC | CASTGTGGEQYF
TRBJ2-3 | - | TRBV6-2/TRBV6-3 | TRBD1 | TGTGCCAGCAGTTACTCAATAGGGGGCGGCGATACGCAGTATTTT | CASSYSIGGGDTQYF
TRBJ1-2 | - | TRBV3-1 | - | TGTGCCAGCAGCTACGACTATGGCTACACCTTC | CASSYDYGYTF
TRBJ2-1 | - | TRBV2 | - | TGTGCCAGCAGAAGTTTCACTATGAGGGATGAGCAGTTCTTC | CASRSFTMRDEQFF
TRBJ2-7 | few | TRBV6-2/TRBV6-3 | - | TGTGCCAACAGTACATCGGGCTACGAGCAGTACTTC | CANSTSGYEQYF
TRBJ1-1 | - | TRBV3-1 | - | TGTGCCAGCAGCCAAGCAGGGTCCTACACTGAAGCTTTCTTT | CASSQAGSYTEAFF
TRBJ2-2 | - | TRBV5-6 | - | TGTGCCAGCAGCTTGGTCCTGCAGGCGACGTACACCGGGGAGCTGTTTTTT | CASSLVLQATYTGELFF
TRBJ1-3 | - | TRBV9 | - | TGTGCCAGCAGCGTAACCTTAGAGCCTGGAAACACCATATATTTT | CASSVTLEPGNTIYF
TRBJ2-7 | few | TRBV20-1 | - | TGCAGTGCTGTTTACGGGACTCCAAGCTCCTACGAGCAGTACTTC | CSAVYGTPSSYEQYF
TRBJ2-7 | many | TRBV29-1 | TRBD2 | TGCAGCGTTGGGGGGGGCTCCTACGAGCAGTACTTC | CSVGGGSYEQYF